These T cell receptor beta chains were read from a single sample in a study of OX40 agonist ivuxolimab in advanced cancers. The method was immunoSEQ multiplex PCR; TCRdb's version includes in-frame clones alone and lacks a portion of them. The sample has 90,000 to 130,000 clones; 91% are singletons. Sequenced material: CD4+ or CD8+ T cells sorted from blood, taken in a trial of the OX40 agonist ivuxolimab. The receptors here all came from an adult with an advanced solid tumor such as melanoma, head and neck, liver or kidney cancer. Each CDR3 is given with its conserved first and last residue. D genes are given only for firm matches. A row's size may be missing; if present it is once, few, many or a size class.

clone size | D gene | J gene | V gene | CDR3 DNA | CDR3 protein
few | . | TRBJ1-2 | TRBV4-1 | TGCGCCAGCAGCGCCCAGAGGGGGGAATTAGTAGGCTACACCTTC | CASSAQRGELVGYTF
few | . | TRBJ1-4 | TRBV2 | TGTGCCAGCAGTGAAGGCAGGCCTAATGAAAAACTGTTTTTT | CASSEGRPNEKLFF
. | . | TRBJ2-1 | TRBV5-4 | TGTGCCAGCAGCCCCGTTGGGGGATCCTACAATGAGCAGTTCTTC | CASSPVGGSYNEQFF
. | . | TRBJ2-5 | TRBV5-4 | TGTGCCAGCAGCTTGTCCCCGAGCCAAGAGACCCAGTACTTC | CASSLSPSQETQYF
. | TRBD1 | TRBJ2-5 | TRBV19 | TGTGCCAGTAGTATCAACAGGGGTGAGACCCAGTACTTC | CASSINRGETQYF
. | . | TRBJ1-6 | TRBV11-2 | TGTGCCAGCAGCTTAATGCCCCCTACCCTCCACTTT | CASSLMPPTLHF
once | TRBD1 | TRBJ2-3 | TRBV18 | TGTGCCAGCTCTCTCTCAGGGGGTAATCCAGATACGCAGTATTTT | CASSLSGGNPDTQYF
. | . | TRBJ2-7 | TRBV5-5 | TGTGCCAGCAGCTTGGGAGTTGGGGGCATTAGCTACGAGCAGTACTTC | CASSLGVGGISYEQYF
once | . | TRBJ2-1 | TRBV2 | TGTGCCAGCAGAACCGGGGTGAACGACAATGAGCAGTTCTTC | CASRTGVNDNEQFF
. | TRBD1 | TRBJ2-7 | TRBV12-5 | TGTGCTAGTGGTTTGGTGGGAAATAAGGCAGGGGGCTACGAGCAGTACTTC | CASGLVGNKAGGYEQYF
. | . | TRBJ1-2 | TRBV5-1 | TGCGCCAGCAGCTTGGCCGCAGGGGATGGCTACACCTTC | CASSLAAGDGYTF
. | . | TRBJ2-7 | TRBV10-2 | TGCGCCAGCAGTGTTTCCTACGAGCAGTACTTC | CASSVSYEQYF
. | . | TRBJ2-3 | TRBV5-5 | TGTGCCAGCAGCCTAGGACAGCTCCACACAGATACGCAGTATTTT | CASSLGQLHTDTQYF
. | . | TRBJ1-1 | TRBV6-6 | TGTGCCAGCAGTGGGCTCCCGAACACTGAAGCTTTCTTT | CASSGLPNTEAFF
. | . | TRBJ2-2 | TRBV29-1 | TGCAGCGCATCCGGGACAACGAACACCGGGGAGCTGTTTTTT | CSASGTTNTGELFF
. | . | TRBJ2-3 | TRBV7-3 | TGTGCCAGCAGCTTAATTAGTGGTCCCGCGGATACGCAGTATTTT | CASSLISGPADTQYF
few | . | TRBJ2-7 | TRBV6-6 | TGTGCCAGCAGGAGCTCCTACGAGCAGTACTTC | CASRSSYEQYF
. | TRBD1 | TRBJ2-1 | TRBV6-1 | TGTGCCAGCAGTGAGGGACAGGGGAAATACAATGAGCAGTTCTTC | CASSEGQGKYNEQFF
. | . | TRBJ2-1 | TRBV5-1 | TGCGCCAGCAGCCGGACAGCGACGTCCTACAATGAGCAGTTCTTC | CASSRTATSYNEQFF
. | TRBD1 | TRBJ2-7 | TRBV11-3 | TGTGCCAGCAGCTTAACCTCACAGGGGGCCTACGAGCAGTACTTC | CASSLTSQGAYEQYF
. | TRBD1 | TRBJ1-6 | TRBV30 | TGTGCCTGTCGGACAGGGTCAGATTCACCCCTCCACTTT | CACRTGSDSPLHF
. | . | TRBJ1-1 | TRBV27 | TGTGCCAGCAGTTTAATCCCCTCGAGGATGAACACTGAAGCTTTCTTT | CASSLIPSRMNTEAFF
. | . | TRBJ1-5 | TRBV6-1 | TGTGCCAGCAGTGATTCAGGGTATCGCCCAAATCAGCCCCAGCATTTT | CASSDSGYRPNQPQHF
. | TRBD2 | TRBJ2-1 | TRBV5-1 | TGCGCCAGCAGCTTGGCCGGACTAGCGGGAGGTTCGGAGTTCTTC | CASSLAGLAGGSEFF
. | TRBD1 | TRBJ1-2 | TRBV25-1 | TGTGCCAGCAGTGAAGACCGTCCCCGGACAGGGAATTTTGGCTACACCTTC | CASSEDRPRTGNFGYTF
. | TRBD2 | TRBJ2-7 | TRBV7-9 | TGTGCCAGCAGCTTAATAAGCGGGAGCCACGAGCAGTACTTC | CASSLISGSHEQYF
. | . | TRBJ2-1 | TRBV14 | TGTGCCAGCAGCCAGGGCCGATACAATGAGCAGTTCTTC | CASSQGRYNEQFF
. | TRBD2 | TRBJ2-3 | TRBV19 | TGTGCCAGTAGTATTGCGGGGGGTCGAGATACGCAGTATTTT | CASSIAGGRDTQYF
. | TRBD2 | TRBJ2-1 | TRBV6-4 | TGTGCCAGCAGTGATGCGACTAGCTTGGATGAGCAGTTCTTC | CASSDATSLDEQFF
once | TRBD1 | TRBJ2-3 | TRBV7-3 | TGTGCCAGCAGCCTCGGGACAGGCACAGATACGCAGTATTTT | CASSLGTGTDTQYF
. | TRBD2 | TRBJ2-2 | TRBV5-1 | TGCGCCAGCAGCCAGGCGGGAGCTCCCGGGGAGCTGTTTTTT | CASSQAGAPGELFF
. | . | TRBJ1-6 | TRBV5-5 | TGTGCCAGCAGCCCGGACTCTATATTCTCCTATAATTCACCCCTCCACTTT | CASSPDSIFSYNSPLHF
. | TRBD1 | TRBJ2-2 | TRBV19 | TGTGCCAGTAGTATAGACAGGGGGCGCGCCGGGGAGCTGTTTTTT | CASSIDRGRAGELFF
. | TRBD1 | TRBJ2-7 | TRBV10-1 | TGCGCCAGCGGGGACAGGGGGCCGCGCGAGCGAGGCTACGAGCAGTACTTC | CASGDRGPRERGYEQYF
. | . | TRBJ1-2 | TRBV18 | TGTGCCAGCTCCCAGGCCACGGAAGCTAACTATGGCTACACCTTC | CASSQATEANYGYTF
. | . | TRBJ2-5 | TRBV21-1 | TGTGCCAGCAGCAAAAATTGCCCATCGTACCAAGAGACCCAGTACTTC | CASSKNCPSYQETQYF